Following are 28 T cell receptor beta chains from one sample sequenced in a study of T cells after posttransplantation cyclophosphamide. Data came from immunoSEQ multiplex PCR; TCRdb stores just in-frame clones and leaves some out. The repertoire holds 20,000 to 25,000 clones, around 87% seen once, with around 2% in the top ten. Methotrexate plus calcineurin inhibitor accompanied controls' myeloablative marrow transplants; sampling was 1 year later. Sequencing used PBMCs, obtained about 350 days after allogeneic stem cell transplant with calcineurin inhibitor and methotrexate. All receptors derive from a female patient between 30 and 39 years old who received an allogeneic stem cell transplant from an unrelated donor, was CMV-positive, and had acute and chronic GVHD. These T cells may partly come from the graft donor.

The chain joins TRBV7-9 to TRBJ1-1; D unresolved. Trimming stripped 7 bases from V and 4 bases from J, with 13 bases between. This CDR3 is 13 amino acids long. The germline V gene encodes CDR1 SEHNR and CDR2 FQNEAQ (reference sequence). CDR3 protein: CASTPGSGTEAFF. The CDR3 nucleotides are TGTGCCAGCACCCCTGGGAGTGGCACTGAAGCTTTCTTT.

The rearrangement joins TRBV5-1 to TRBJ1-6, with D tentatively TRBD1 (6 bases). The CDR3 is made up of 14 amino acids. V was cut by 2 bases and J by 7 bases, with 10 bases left in between. Germline loops: CDR1 SGHRS, CDR2 YFSETQ. CDR3: CASSFGQGNSPLHF. CDR3 nucleotides: TGCGCCAGCAGCTTCGGGCAGGGGAATTCACCCCTCCACTTT. The whole variable domain, remainder taken from reference TRBV5-1 and TRBJ1-6, is KAGVTQTPRYLIKTRGQQVTLSCSPISGHRSVSWYQQTPGQGLQFLFEYFSETQRNKGNFPGRFSGRQFSNSRSEMNVSTLELGDSALYLCASSFGQGNSPLHFGNGTRLTVT.

CDR3 amino acids: CASSPPTRVTQYF. Here the CDR3 DNA reads TGTGCCAGCTCACCTCCCACTCGGGTGACGCAGTATTTT. The J gene is TRBJ2-3, the V gene TRBV18; D gene unclear. This CDR3 has 13 residues. In germline, CDR1 is KGHSH, CDR2 LQKENI. The V end was cut by 3 bases, the J end by 9 bases, with 13 bases between. Full variable domain (missing parts from reference TRBV18 and TRBJ2-3): NAGVMQNPRHLVRRRGQEARLRCSPMKGHSHVYWYRQLPEEGLKFMVYLQKENIIDESGMPKERFSAEFPKEGPSILRIQQVVRGDSAAYFCASSPPTRVTQYFGPGTRLTVL.

The gene calls are TRBV27 and TRBJ2-7, with D unresolved. Per the germline V gene, CDR1 is MNHEY and CDR2 is SMNVEV (reference sequence). Trimming shortened V by 6 bases and J by 0 bases, and 15 bases separated the two germline ends. The CDR3 extends over 15 amino acids. The CDR3 here is CASRIEGVYSYEQYF. The DNA for the CDR3 is TGTGCCAGCAGAATAGAAGGAGTCTACTCCTACGAGCAGTACTTC.

The rearrangement links TRBV6-6 to TRBJ2-5; 10 positions match TRBD1. The DNA end favors TRBJ2-7, so the J call may be wrong. This CDR3 is built from 15 residues. Per the germline V gene, CDR1 is MNHNY and CDR2 is SVGAGI (reference sequence). The CDR3 here is CASSYSGTGDYEQYF. CDR3 bases: TGTGCCAGCAGTTACTCCGGGACAGGGGACTACGAGCAGTACTTC.

The chain joins TRBV23-1 to TRBJ2-2; a weak D match, TRBD1 (5 bases). TRBV23-1 belongs to the ORF category, with a function that is uncertain. Trimming took off 7 bases at V and 2 bases at J, with 14 bases between the two ends. The CDR3 covers 15 residues. The CDR3 region is CASKGRGFNTGELFF. CDR3 nucleotides: TGCGCCAGCAAAGGTAGGGGATTTAACACCGGGGAGCTGTTTTTT.

The CDR3 bases are TGTGCCAGCAGTTTATCGGGCGGGTCGCACTATGGCTACACCTTC. Translating gives CASSLSGGSHYGYTF. J is TRBJ1-2 and V is TRBV27; no firm D call. CDR1 MNHEY and CDR2 SMNVEV come from the germline V gene (reference sequence). Trimming left V 0 bases short and J 3 bases short, with 11 bases between. The CDR3 is 15 amino acids.

The CDR3 spells CASRTGQGGGYTF. CDR3 bases: TGTGCCAGCAGAACGGGACAGGGCGGGGGCTACACCTTC. The chain joins TRBV28 to TRBJ1-2; the match to TRBD1 covers 9 bases. The CDR3 loop spans 13 amino acids. Germline V CDR1 and CDR2: MDHEN, SYDVKM. V lost 6 bases, J lost 8 bases, and 7 bases stayed unmatched.

The chain carries TRBV11-1 and TRBJ2-1; 10 nucleotides agree with TRBD1. Germline V gene sequence: CDR1 SGHAT, CDR2 FQDESV (reference sequence). This CDR3 region has 16 residues. J was trimmed by 8 bases and V by 5 bases; bases with no gene match: 12. The CDR3 coding sequence is TGTGCCAGCAGCCGGTACAAGGGACAGGGGCACGATGAGCAGTTCTTC. It codes for CASSRYKGQGHDEQFF.

This clone was observed a handful of times. J is TRBJ1-5 and V is TRBV7-8, with D uncertain. The CDR3 has 14 residues. CDR1 and CDR2 (germline): SGHVS, FQNEAQ. Trimming shortened V by 3 bases and J by 3 bases, and 9 bases separated the two germline ends. The CDR3 nucleotides are TGTGCCAGCAGCTTGGACGGGGTCAATCAGCCCCAGCATTTT. Amino acids: CASSLDGVNQPQHF.

This rearrangement joins TRBV6-4 to TRBJ1-6; D remains unclear. Looked up from germline, CDR1 is MRHNA and CDR2 is SNTAGT. Trimming removed 0 bases from V and 7 bases from J, with 16 bases in between. CDR3 length: 17 residues. CDR3 sequence reads: CASSDSPYHGINSPLHF. The CDR3 bases are TGTGCCAGCAGTGACTCCCCATATCACGGGATAAATTCACCCCTCCACTTT.

The chain has TRBV7-8 and TRBJ1-1; 12 bases match TRBD1. Per the germline V gene, CDR1 is SGHVS and CDR2 is FQNEAQ. The CDR3 length is 14 residues. Trimming removed 6 bases from V and 5 bases from J; junction bases left unmatched: 4. DNA for the CDR3: TGTGCCAGCAGGGGACAGGGGGCGCTGACTGAAGCTTTCTTT. Translation: CASRGQGALTEAFF.

The chain employs TRBV5-6 and TRBJ2-5, with 7 bases identical to TRBD1. The V and J ends lost 4 bases and 1 base, in that order; junction bases with no gene match: 4. CDR3 length: 14 amino acids. The germline V gene has CDR1 SGHDT and CDR2 YYEEEE. CDR3 DNA sequence: TGTGCCAGCAGCACGTCAGGGGGCCAAGAGACCCAGTACTTC. It codes for CASSTSGGQETQYF. The full variable domain, its missing parts supplied by reference TRBV5-6 and TRBJ2-5, is DAGVTQSPTHLIKTRGQQVTLRCSPKSGHDTVSWYQQALGQGPQFIFQYYEEEERQRGNFPDRFSGHQFPNYSSELNVNALLLGDSALYLCASSTSGGQETQYFGPGTRLLVL.

This clone was counted once. The chain links TRBV7-6 to TRBJ1-1, with 9 bases matching TRBD1. The CDR3 runs 14 residues. Trimming took 5 bases from V and 5 from J; bases not matched to a gene: 6. Germline V gene lookup returns CDR1 SGHVS and CDR2 FNYEAQ. The CDR3 sequence is CASSRTGVGTEAFF. CDR3 nucleotide sequence: TGTGCCAGCAGCCGGACAGGGGTGGGGACTGAAGCTTTCTTT.

V usage is TRBV29-1 and J usage is TRBJ2-2; D unclear. V was pared by 4 bases and J by 1 base, with 7 bases between. CDR1 SQVTM and CDR2 ANQGSEA come from the germline V gene. The CDR3 consists of 13 residues. The CDR3 sequence: CSVGAVNTGELFF. CDR3 DNA sequence: TGCAGCGTTGGGGCCGTGAACACCGGGGAGCTGTTTTTT.

V gene TRBV5-4 combines with J gene TRBJ1-3, with D unresolved. Per germline, CDR1 SGHNT and CDR2 YYREEE (reference sequence). This CDR3 is built from 12 residues. V was pared by 3 bases and J by 2 bases, with 3 bases between. CDR3 residues: CASSSAGNTIYF. The DNA for the CDR3 is TGTGCCAGCAGCTCAGCTGGAAACACCATATATTTT.

V is TRBV11-2 and J is TRBJ2-1; 11 bases fit TRBD2. Germline V lookup: CDR1 SGHAT, CDR2 FQNNGV. The CDR3 length is 17 residues. V gave up 5 bases and J gave up 7 bases; unmatched junction bases: 13. The CDR3 spells CASSPPRLAGRTNEQFF. Written as DNA, the CDR3 is TGTGCCAGCAGCCCTCCTCGACTAGCGGGAAGGACAAATGAGCAGTTCTTC.

Concerning this clone: The sample holds other DNA sequences that translate to the same CDR3. The V gene is TRBV7-9, the J gene TRBJ2-7; 9 bases line up with TRBD1. CDR1 and CDR2 from the germline V gene are SEHNR and FQNEAQ (reference sequence). The length of the CDR3 is 12 residues. The trim removed 4 bases at V and 6 bases at J, leaving 1 base unmatched. The CDR3 protein is CASSSTGGEQYV. CDR3 sequence (DNA): TGTGCCAGCAGCTCGACAGGGGGCGAGCAGTACGTC.

The V gene is TRBV7-2, the J gene TRBJ2-7; 8 bases are shared with TRBD1. The CDR3 is made up of 13 amino acids. Germline V gene data show CDR1 as SGHTA and CDR2 as FQGNSA. Losses at the gene ends were 5 bases for V and 3 bases for J; bases not matched to a gene: 3. For the CDR3, the DNA is TGTGCCAGCAGCCAAACAGGGGGCTACGAGCAGTACGTC. Its translation is CASSQTGGYEQYV.

In this sample, this clone turned up once. This chain links TRBV6-4 with TRBJ1-6, with 7 bases fitting TRBD1. The CDR3 has 13 residues. Germline V CDR1 and CDR2: MRHNA, SNTAGT. V shed 8 bases and J 8 bases; nucleotides not matched to a gene: 6. CDR3 sequence (DNA): TGTGCCAGCCGACAGGGAATTGATTCACCCCTCCACTTT. Encoded protein: CASRQGIDSPLHF.

In this sample, this clone turned up once. The chain is built from TRBV30 and TRBJ2-5, with 14 bases that match TRBD2. CDR1 and CDR2 from the germline V gene are GTSNPN and SVGIG (reference sequence). The CDR3 has 18 residues. V was pared by 5 bases and J by 2 bases, with 13 bases of the junction left unmatched. As DNA, the CDR3 is TGTGCCTGGCTTACGCCGGGACTAGCGGGAGTTAAACAAGAGACCCAGTACTTC. It is translated as CAWLTPGLAGVKQETQYF.

J is TRBJ2-5 and V is TRBV7-9, with TRBD2 identical over 9 bases. This CDR3 region has 16 residues. Germline V lookup: CDR1 SEHNR, CDR2 FQNEAQ (reference sequence). J was trimmed by 5 bases and V by 5 bases; bases with no gene match: 12. The CDR3 DNA reads as TGTGCCAGCAGCCCCGAGCGTAGCGGGGGAAGGGAGACCCAGTACTTC. It translates to CASSPERSGGRETQYF.

The chain links TRBV5-6 to TRBJ2-7, with 7 nucleotides matching TRBD2. The CDR3 consists of 14 residues. CDR1 is SGHDT and CDR2 is YYEEEE in the germline V gene. Germline trimming cut 2 bases from V and 0 bases from J; bases unmatched to any gene: 2. CDR3 region: CASSLGGSSYEQYV. The CDR3 DNA is TGTGCCAGCAGCTTAGGCGGGAGCTCCTACGAGCAGTACGTC.

V gene TRBV4-1 combines with J gene TRBJ1-5; 8 bases agree with TRBD1. J gave up 0 bases and V 2 bases, and 6 bases lay outside the gene matches. This CDR3 is built from 17 residues. CDR1 is MGHRA, CDR2 YSYEKL, per germline. The CDR3 reads CASSQPGQGRSNQPQHF. CDR3 nucleotides: TGCGCCAGCAGCCAACCAGGACAGGGCCGTAGCAATCAGCCCCAGCATTTT.

This chain's CDR3 is CASGPGVAGPPDSYNEQFF. In DNA form, the CDR3 reads TGTGCCAGCGGCCCCGGGGTAGCGGGCCCACCGGACTCCTACAATGAGCAGTTCTTC. V usage is TRBV27 and J usage is TRBJ2-1; 7 nucleotides match TRBD2. V shed 8 bases, J shed 0 bases, and the junction held 19 bases outside the gene matches. In germline, CDR1 is MNHEY, CDR2 SMNVEV (reference sequence). The CDR3 loop spans 19 amino acids.

J is TRBJ2-7 and V is TRBV25-1, with D perhaps TRBD2 (6 bases). Germline CDR1 and CDR2: MGHDK and SYGVNS. V shed 8 bases and J shed 0 bases, with 17 bases lying between them. The CDR3 covers 15 residues. CDR3 residues: CASGGDWPSSYEQYF. CDR3 in DNA: TGTGCCAGCGGAGGGGACTGGCCAAGCTCCTACGAGCAGTACTTC.

The rearrangement links TRBV30 to TRBJ1-1, with D hard to call. CDR3 size: 13 residues. V lost 2 bases and J lost 0, with 7 bases in between. Germline V gives CDR1 GTSNPN, CDR2 SVGIG (reference sequence). The CDR3 DNA reads TGTGCCTGGAGTCCAGATATGAACACTGAAGCTTTCTTT. Protein: CAWSPDMNTEAFF.

V usage is TRBV27 and J usage is TRBJ2-1; D gene uncertain. CDR3 length equals 16 residues. The germline gives CDR1 MNHEY, CDR2 SMNVEV (reference sequence). Trimming removed 0 bases from V and 2 bases from J, with 11 bases in between. CDR3 loop: CASSLSVKPPYNEQFF. As DNA, the CDR3 is TGTGCCAGCAGTTTATCGGTGAAGCCACCCTACAATGAGCAGTTCTTC.